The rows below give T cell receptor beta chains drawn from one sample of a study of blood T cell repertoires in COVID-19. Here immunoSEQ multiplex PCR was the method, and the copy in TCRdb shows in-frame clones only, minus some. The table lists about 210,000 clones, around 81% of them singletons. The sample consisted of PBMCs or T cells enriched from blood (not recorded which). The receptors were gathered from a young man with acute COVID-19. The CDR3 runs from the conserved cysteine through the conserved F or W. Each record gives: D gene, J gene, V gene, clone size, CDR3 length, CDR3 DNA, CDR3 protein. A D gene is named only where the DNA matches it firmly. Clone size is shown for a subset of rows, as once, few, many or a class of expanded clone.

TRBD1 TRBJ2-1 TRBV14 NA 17 TGTGCCAGCAGCCGGCTCCGGGACAGGGGTATCTACAATGAGCAGTTCTTC CASSRLRDRGIYNEQFF
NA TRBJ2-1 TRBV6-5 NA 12 TGTGCCAGCAGTTACGGAGGGAATGAGCAGTTCTTC CASSYGGNEQFF
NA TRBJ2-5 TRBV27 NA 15 TGTGCCAGCAGTCCACTAGACAGGCTGAAAGAGACCCAGTACTTC CASSPLDRLKETQYF
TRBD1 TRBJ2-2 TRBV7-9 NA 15 TGTGCCAGCAGCCTCCGGGACAGTAACGCCGGGGAGCTGTTTTTT CASSLRDSNAGELFF
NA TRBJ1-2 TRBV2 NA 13 TGTGCCAGAGCAGGCGGGACGAGGGTAGGCTACACCTTC CARAGGTRVGYTF
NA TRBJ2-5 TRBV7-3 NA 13 TGTGCCAGCAGCCCCCTAGCTGAAGAGACCCAGTACTTC CASSPLAEETQYF
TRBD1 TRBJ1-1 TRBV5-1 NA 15 TGCGCCAGCAGCCTCCTGGGGACAGGGGGAACTGAAGCTTTCTTT CASSLLGTGGTEAFF
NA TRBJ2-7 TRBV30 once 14 TGTGCCTGGAGTGTGATTGTACAAGGGGGCGAGCAGTACTTC CAWSVIVQGGEQYF
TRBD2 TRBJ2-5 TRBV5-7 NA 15 TGTGCCAGCAGCCCGCTAGCGGGGGCGGGGGAGACCCAGTACTTC CASSPLAGAGETQYF
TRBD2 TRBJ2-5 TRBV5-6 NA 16 TGTGCCAGCAGCCCTGTGGGGCGGGGGGGTCAAGAGACCCAGTACTTC CASSPVGRGGQETQYF
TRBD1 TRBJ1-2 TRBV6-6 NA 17 TGTGCCAGCAGTCCACTGACAGGGGGCTTCCTAGACGCTGGCTACACCTTC CASSPLTGGFLDAGYTF
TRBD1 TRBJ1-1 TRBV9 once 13 TGTGCCAGCAGCTCCCCCGGGACAGCTGAAGCTTTCTTT CASSSPGTAEAFF
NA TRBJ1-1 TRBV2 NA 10 TGTGCCATCGCGAGGACTGAAGCTTTCTTT CAIARTEAFF
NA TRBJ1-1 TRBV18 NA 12 TGTGCCAGCTCAGGGGGACACCCGGAAGCTTTCTTT CASSGGHPEAFF
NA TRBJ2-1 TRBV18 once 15 TGTGCCAGCTCACTTGAGGGGGGGCGCAGGAATGAGCAGTTCTTC CASSLEGGRRNEQFF